Below, 2 T cell receptor beta chains from the same sample are listed, as sequenced in a study of cytomegalovirus exposure and HLA in healthy donors. PCR used 60 Vbeta primers and 13 Jbeta primers. The protocol was immunoSEQ multiplex PCR, while the TCRdb copy is restricted to in-frame clones and leaves out a portion. Counted here are 110,000 to 150,000 clones, 70% occurring once; the ten biggest clones make up approximately 2.3%. The specimen was PBMCs. These TCRs come from a woman aged 55 to 70 in good health and CMV-seropositive.

The chain carries TRBV6-5 and TRBJ1-4; 7 bases map to TRBD1. V lost 0 bases to trimming and J lost 2 bases; unmatched junction nucleotides: 0. This CDR3 is 15 amino acids long. The germline CDR1 and CDR2 sequences are MNHEY and SVGAGI. The CDR3 region is CASSYSTGTNEKLFF. For the CDR3, the DNA is TGTGCCAGCAGTTACTCGACAGGGACTAATGAAAAACTGTTTTTT.

This chain uses TRBV29-1 with TRBJ2-2, with D possibly matching TRBD1 (6 bases). V was trimmed by 3 bases and J by 4 bases, leaving 9 bases between them. The CDR3 covers 13 residues. Germline CDR1 is SQVTM and CDR2 is ANQGSEA. CDR3 sequence (DNA): TGCAGCGTTGAGAACAGGGCCACCGGGGAGCTGTTTTTT. It codes for CSVENRATGELFF.